One sample yielded the 10 T cell receptor beta chains listed below, sequenced in a study of blood T cell repertoires in COVID-19 (dated by TCRdb to 2019 to 2021). Library method: the immunoSEQ multiplex PCR assay. The source is immuneACCESS, and TCRdb retained only in-frame sequences with V and J called. Part of the clones is not carried over; for the studies checked, unresolved V genes explain less than half of this, and the remainder is unexplained. A total of 95,000 to 110,000 clones appear in this sample, roughly 84% of them only once. The ten largest clones represent 5% to 7.5% of the sample. Sequencing was done on a sample of peripheral blood. These receptors came from a human donor in a cohort sampled during active COVID-19.

The chain carries TRBV4-1 and TRBJ2-2; TRBD1 aligns across 7 bases. The V and J ends lost 2 bases and 3 bases, in that order; junction bases with no gene match: 9. Germline lookup yields CDR1 MGHRA and CDR2 YSYEKL. The CDR3 has 17 amino acids. The DNA for the CDR3 is TGCGCCAGCAGCCAACAGGGCAGGGGGTCCTACACCGGGGAGCTGTTTTTT. This gives the protein CASSQQGRGSYTGELFF.

V usage is TRBV19 and J usage is TRBJ2-7, with unresolved D. With 5 bases removed from V and 2 bases from J, the gap between germline ends came to 10 bases. The length of the CDR3 is 13 residues. CDR1 and CDR2 from the germline V gene are LNHDA and SQIVND (reference sequence). The CDR3 DNA follows: TGTGCCAGTAGTTTGGCCATCACCTACGAGCAGTACTTC. It translates to CASSLAITYEQYF.

V is TRBV6-7 and J is TRBJ1-5, with D uncertain. TRBV6-7 is noted as an ORF with a role that remains uncertain. Trimming removed 8 bases from V and 2 bases from J, with 4 bases in between. This CDR3 contains 11 residues. CDR3 region: CASEGNQPQHF. The CDR3 DNA sequence: TGTGCCAGCGAGGGCAATCAGCCCCAGCATTTT.

The genes are TRBV6-5 and TRBJ1-1; the D is unclear. V shed 8 bases and J shed 6 bases, with 22 bases lying between them. The CDR3 is 15 amino acids. Germline CDR1 MNHEY, CDR2 SVGAGI. This CDR3 is CASSPTRGWLSEAFF. CDR3 nucleotide sequence: TGTGCCAGCTCCCCTACGAGAGGGTGGCTCTCTGAAGCTTTCTTT.

The chain couples TRBV24-1 to TRBJ1-5; D perhaps matches TRBD1 (5 bases). Trimming pared 4 bases from V and 0 bases from J, leaving 6 bases between. Germline V CDR1 and CDR2: KGHDR, SFDVKD. CDR3 length: 14 amino acids. The CDR3 spells CATSERGSNQPQHF. In DNA form, the CDR3 reads TGTGCCACCAGTGAAAGGGGTAGCAATCAGCCCCAGCATTTT.

CDR3 amino acids: CSVEGGIEAFF. The DNA for the CDR3 is TGCAGCGTTGAAGGAGGGATTGAAGCTTTCTTT. This chain joins TRBV29-1 and TRBJ1-1; no clear D gene. This CDR3 region has 11 residues. Germline V gene lookup returns CDR1 SQVTM and CDR2 ANQGSEA. Trimming left V 1 base short and J 7 bases short, with 7 bases between.

The table lists this clone with a count of one. The chain is built from TRBV19 and TRBJ2-2; 11 nucleotides line up with TRBD2. The CDR3 consists of 16 residues. Germline V gene sequence: CDR1 LNHDA, CDR2 SQIVND (reference sequence). With 6 bases clipped from V and 0 bases from J, the junction kept 3 bases outside the gene matches. The CDR3 nucleotides read TGTGCCAGTAGCGAACTAGCGGGAGCGAACACCGGGGAGCTGTTTTTT. The encoded protein is CASSELAGANTGELFF. Full variable domain (missing parts from reference TRBV19 and TRBJ2-2): DGGITQSPKYLFRKEGQNVTLSCEQNLNHDAMYWYRQDPGQGLRLIYYSQIVNDFQKGDIAEGYSVSREKKESFPLTVTSAQKNPTAFYLCASSELAGANTGELFFGEGSRLTVL.

V gene TRBV19 combines with J gene TRBJ1-1; D remains unclear. CDR3 length equals 13 residues. Trimming removed 7 bases at V and 2 bases at J, with 11 bases between. Per germline, CDR1 LNHDA and CDR2 SQIVND (reference sequence). DNA for the CDR3: TGTGCCAGTACCACGAATAGAAACACTGAAGCTTTCTTT. This codes for CASTTNRNTEAFF. The complete variable domain, with remaining parts taken from reference TRBV19 and TRBJ1-1, reads DGGITQSPKYLFRKEGQNVTLSCEQNLNHDAMYWYRQDPGQGLRLIYYSQIVNDFQKGDIAEGYSVSREKKESFPLTVTSAQKNPTAFYLCASTTNRNTEAFFGQGTRLTVV.

The rearrangement joins TRBV29-1 to TRBJ2-1, with D possibly being TRBD2 (6 bases). Trimming took 3 bases from V and 7 from J, leaving 7 bases between them. The CDR3 totals 11 residues. Germline lookup yields CDR1 SQVTM and CDR2 ANQGSEA. CDR3 residues: CSVDGGNEQFF. CDR3 sequence (DNA): TGCAGCGTTGATGGGGGGAATGAGCAGTTCTTC.

This chain joins TRBV5-6 and TRBJ2-7; 7 bases are shared with TRBD1. Germline CDR1 reads SGHDT; CDR2 reads YYEEEE. The ends lost 2 bases at V and 1 base at J; junction bases unmatched: 9. This CDR3 spans 16 amino acids. The CDR3 region has the DNA TGTGCCAGCAGCTTTGTGGGACAGTTGGGGTCCTACGAGCAGTACTTC. Encoded protein: CASSFVGQLGSYEQYF. The full variable domain, in which reference TRBV5-6 and TRBJ2-7 provide the parts outside the CDR3, is DAGVTQSPTHLIKTRGQQVTLRCSPKSGHDTVSWYQQALGQGPQFIFQYYEEEERQRGNFPDRFSGHQFPNYSSELNVNALLLGDSALYLCASSFVGQLGSYEQYFGPGTRLTVT.